The clone carrying this T cell receptor (beta chain) occurred once. Germline V gene lookup returns CDR1 MGHRA and CDR2 YSYEKL. The CDR3 runs 15 residues. After removal of 5 bases from V and 8 bases from J, the junction contained 13 bases not matched to a gene. Peripheral blood CD8+ and CD4+ T cells were profiled by TCR beta sequencing. The multiple sclerosis control group was made up of treatment-naive patients with stable or active relapsing-remitting disease. FACS enriched CD8+ TEMRA cells, while bulk CD8+ and CD4+ were negatively isolated. This record belongs to a study of CD8 T cells in Susac syndrome. Reverse transcription of roughly 0.5 to 1 ug RNA used random hexamers. TCRdb itself ran the immunoSEQ multiplex PCR reads through MiXCR, one entry per CDR3 protein. The sample records roughly 120,000 distinct CDR3 sequences, 90% to 95% being singletons.

The sample comprised CD4+ T cells from PBMCs. The V call is TRBV4-1, the J call TRBJ1-1, with TRBD1 identical over 8 bases. The TCR sequence derives from a human donor with multiple sclerosis. CDR3: CASSSYGTGLQEAFF. DNA of the CDR3: TGCGCCAGCAGCTCCTATGGGACAGGCCTACAGGAAGCTTTCTTT.